The T cell receptor beta chain under discussion was sequenced for a study of blood T cell repertoires in COVID-19. Study details: Samples of COVID-19 (acute and convalescent) were obtained from the United States, Italy and Spain. PBMCs, B-cell-depleted T cells, or T cells provided the cDNA or gDNA that made up the material.

The ends were cut back, 3 bases at V and 8 bases at J, with 13 bases in the middle. Germline CDR1 and CDR2: DFQATT and SNEGSKA (reference sequence). This CDR3 is built from 12 residues. How the authors handled the data: For nucleated cells, counts were estimated from reference gene primer amplification. Some clones are missing from TCRdb's copy, which holds only in-frame ones; the method was immunoSEQ multiplex PCR. V and J calls and clone size are those listed in that table; D and trimming were worked out from the DNA. In the table there are under 300,000 clones, 86% of which are singletons. The chain joins TRBV20-1 to TRBJ1-2, with D unresolved. The sequence derives from a woman aged 25 to 39 with active or convalescent COVID-19. The specimen was peripheral blood. This chain's CDR3 is CSASIGPGGYTF. CDR3 sequence (DNA): TGCAGTGCTAGTATAGGACCGGGGGGCTACACCTTC.